The 17 T cell receptor beta chains given below trace back to one sample, sequenced in a study of T cell repertoires in cytomegalovirus infection. TCRdb used MiXCR to reprocess the reads, holding one entry per CDR3 protein. Of some 250,000 distinct CDR3 sequences listed, approximately 10% are singletons. The source material was PBMCs. Every receptor here comes from a human donor in good health (CMV status not recorded). Some clones in this sample may be carry-over from other donors' samples.

This clonotype was found a few times. The chain is built from TRBV19 and TRBJ2-1; maybe TRBD2 (5 bases). The CDR3 runs 12 residues. The V end lost 6 bases, the J end lost 10 bases, and 13 bases lay between the germline ends. CDR1 LNHDA and CDR2 SQIVND come from the germline V gene (reference sequence). CDR3 bases: TGTGCCAGTAGAGAGTCGGGAAAAGAGCAGTTCTTC. It yields the protein CASRESGKEQFF.

This clonotype turned up a few times. The chain has TRBV25-1 and TRBJ2-6; D not resolved. The CDR3 is 13 amino acids. V was shortened by 6 bases and J by 1 base, with 4 bases between the two germline ends. Germline V gives CDR1 MGHDK, CDR2 SYGVNS. The CDR3 DNA reads as TGTGCCAGCAGGGGTTCTGGGGCCAACGTCCTGACTTTC. Its protein product is CASRGSGANVLTF.

Comment on this clonotype: This may stem from a read error, because a much larger clone lies one nucleotide away. The CDR3 end shows no conserved phenylalanine or tryptophan, and so a read error is likely. The gene calls are TRBV6-2 or TRBV6-3 and TRBJ1-6; unclear D gene. The CDR3 is made up of 13 amino acids. Between the trimmed V and J ends, which lost 7 bases and 10 bases, there was a span of 14 bases. In germline, CDR1 is MNHEY, CDR2 SVGEGT. The CDR3 here is CASTTTVDSPLHS. For the CDR3, the DNA is TGTGCCAGCACCACCACGGTTGACTCACCCCTCCACTCT.

The rearrangement joins TRBV7-8 to TRBJ2-1; 15 bases map to TRBD2. CDR1 is SGHVS, CDR2 FQNEAQ, per germline. Germline trimming cut 5 bases from V and 8 bases from J; bases unmatched to any gene: 7. This CDR3 has 16 amino acids. In DNA form, the CDR3 reads TGTGCCAGCAGCGCCGGACTAGCGGGAGGGCCCTATGAGCAGTTCTTC. Its translation: CASSAGLAGGPYEQFF.

This clonotype has a count of ten or more. The CDR3 DNA follows: TGTGCCAGTAGGCACCGGGACACGTCGGAAGCTTTCTTT. It translates to CASRHRDTSEAFF. The chain joins TRBV19 to TRBJ1-1, with D possibly TRBD1 on 6 matching bases. Germline V lookup: CDR1 LNHDA, CDR2 SQIVND (reference sequence). The CDR3 extends over 13 amino acids. The V and J ends lost 6 bases and 8 bases respectively, with 16 bases between them.

This clonotype was detected many times. This chain links TRBV7-8 with TRBJ2-2; no clear D. Deletions cut 10 bases from V and 6 bases from J, with 18 bases between. This CDR3 region has 14 residues. Germline V lookup: CDR1 SGHVS, CDR2 FQNEAQ. CDR3 sequence: CATRPRWAPGELFF. CDR3 bases: TGTGCCACGAGACCCAGATGGGCCCCCGGGGAGCTGTTTTTT.

This clonotype showed up many times. The V call is TRBV7-3, the J call TRBJ1-1, with D possibly TRBD1 on 5 matching bases. Germline lookup yields CDR1 SGHTA and CDR2 FQGTGA. The CDR3 is 14 residues long. V lost 5 bases to trimming and J lost 1 base, with 11 bases between them. The CDR3 is CASSPSGQNTEAFF. In DNA form, the CDR3 reads TGTGCCAGCAGCCCCTCCGGACAGAACACTGAAGCTTTCTTT.

In its sample, this clonotype was seen many times. The chain has TRBV25-1 and TRBJ2-6; 8 bases are shared with TRBD2. CDR1 MGHDK and CDR2 SYGVNS come from the germline V gene. The J segment lost 0 bases and the V segment lost 2 bases, leaving 3 bases of the junction unmatched. The CDR3 length is 17 residues. The chain's CDR3 is CASSEPGGGSGANVLTF. For the CDR3, the DNA is TGTGCCAGCAGTGAACCGGGGGGGGGCTCTGGGGCCAACGTCCTGACTTTC.

This chain uses TRBV27 with TRBJ2-7; 10 bases match TRBD2. V gave up 3 bases and J gave up 4 bases; unmatched junction bases: 3. This CDR3 has 14 amino acids. Germline lookup yields CDR1 MNHEY and CDR2 SMNVEV (reference sequence). The CDR3 DNA reads as TGTGCCAGCAGTTTTAGCGGGAGGATATACGAGCAGTACTTC. This translates into CASSFSGRIYEQYF.

The chain has TRBV6-2 or TRBV6-3 and TRBJ2-7, with D perhaps given as TRBD1 or TRBD2 (5 bases each). The V and J ends lost 2 bases and 0 bases respectively, with 11 bases between them. Per germline, CDR1 MNHEY and CDR2 SVGEGT. The CDR3 spans 15 residues. The CDR3 loop is CASSYPGRISYEQYF. CDR3 nucleotide sequence: TGTGCCAGCAGTTACCCGGGACGTATCTCCTACGAGCAGTACTTC.

CDR3 loop: CASSLWGDGYTF. CDR3 DNA sequence: TGCGCCAGCAGCTTGTGGGGAGATGGCTACACCTTC. This chain joins TRBV5-1 and TRBJ1-2; D remains ambiguous. V lost 1 base to trimming and J lost 6 bases, with 7 bases between them. Germline V gene sequence: CDR1 SGHRS, CDR2 YFSETQ. This CDR3 comprises 12 residues.

This clonotype was detected ten times or more. V and J are TRBV20-1 and TRBJ2-3, with D tentatively TRBD2 (5 bases). Looked up from germline, CDR1 is DFQATT and CDR2 is SNEGSKA (reference sequence). This CDR3 is 15 amino acids long. V was cut by 0 bases and J by 4 bases, with 14 bases left in between. The DNA of the CDR3 is TGCAGTGCTAGAGATCCCAGCGCTAGCCCAGATACGCAGTATTTT. Amino acids: CSARDPSASPDTQYF.

In its sample, this clonotype was seen many times. The chain carries TRBV5-1 and TRBJ1-1; D remains ambiguous. The CDR3 covers 15 residues. Germline V lookup: CDR1 SGHRS, CDR2 YFSETQ. V was trimmed by 4 bases and J by 0 bases, leaving 13 bases between them. The CDR3 sequence: CASSLNPTLNTEAFF. The CDR3 region has the DNA TGCGCCAGCAGCCTTAACCCTACACTGAACACTGAAGCTTTCTTT. Drawing the rest from reference TRBV5-1 and TRBJ1-1, the complete variable domain is KAGVTQTPRYLIKTRGQQVTLSCSPISGHRSVSWYQQTPGQGLQFLFEYFSETQRNKGNFPGRFSGRQFSNSRSEMNVSTLELGDSALYLCASSLNPTLNTEAFFGQGTRLTVV.

Ten or more counts support this clonotype. This rearrangement joins TRBV7-8 to TRBJ1-1; the D is unclear. The germline V gene has CDR1 SGHVS and CDR2 FQNEAQ. The V end was cut by 0 bases, the J end by 0 bases, with 23 bases between. This CDR3 contains 20 residues. CDR3 in amino acids: CASSLARTGQIAGLNTEAFF. The CDR3 nucleotides read TGTGCCAGCAGCTTAGCCCGGACTGGCCAAATCGCGGGATTGAACACTGAAGCTTTCTTT.

This clonotype was detected only a few times. The chain combines TRBV5-1 with TRBJ1-1; D gene unclear. Germline V lookup: CDR1 SGHRS, CDR2 YFSETQ. CDR3 length: 13 amino acids. Trimming removed 5 bases from V and 1 base from J, with 9 bases in between. The CDR3 region has the DNA TGCGCCAGCAGATATTCAGAGAACACTGAAGCTTTCTTT. Translated, it gives CASRYSENTEAFF.

This clonotype was counted at least ten times. V usage is TRBV5-8 and J usage is TRBJ1-6; possible D gene TRBD1, 6 bases. Trimming removed 4 bases at V and 5 bases at J, with 16 bases between. Germline CDR1 is SGHTS and CDR2 is YDEGEE. This CDR3 is built from 16 residues. This CDR3 reads CASSAAWTENNSPLHF. DNA of the CDR3: TGTGCCAGCAGCGCGGCATGGACAGAAAATAATTCACCCCTCCACTTT.

This clonotype was recorded many times. The chain joins TRBV20-1 to TRBJ2-3; no definite D call. Looked up from germline, CDR1 is DFQATT and CDR2 is SNEGSKA (reference sequence). CDR3 length: 14 residues. V lost 6 bases to trimming and J lost 0 bases, with 13 bases between them. The CDR3 is CSAPTTSSTDTQYF. CDR3 nucleotide sequence: TGCAGTGCCCCAACTACGTCTAGCACAGATACGCAGTATTTT.